A selection of T cell receptor beta chains follows, all from one sample in a study of CD8 T cells in ankylosing spondylitis. In TCRdb, the 5' RACE reads were re-called with MiXCR into one record per CDR3 protein. Among approximately 240,000 distinct CDR3 sequences listed, over 9.5% were seen once. The sample consisted of blood, either unsorted or a sorted T cell fraction (not recorded which). These receptors originate from a male donor with ankylosing spondylitis or in good health (not recorded which). Each CDR3 is given with its conserved first and last residue. The D gene is left open where the match is weak. The size of a clone is reported for some rows only, either as once, few or many, or as a class for expanded clones.

many,TRBV6-1,TRBJ2-1,TRBD2,CASSEFSGSGYNEQFF,TGTGCCAGCAGTGAATTTAGCGGGAGCGGGTACAATGAGCAGTTCTTC
many,TRBV7-9,TRBJ2-5,.,CASSSKGSDQYF,TGTGCCAGCAGCTCGAAAGGCTCGGACCAGTACTTC
many,TRBV5-1,TRBJ2-1,.,CASSNSGSYNEQFF,TGCGCCAGCAGCAACAGTGGGTCCTACAATGAGCAGTTCTTC
many,TRBV7-2,TRBJ2-5,.,CASSPTSKAQYF,TGTGCCAGCAGTCCGACATCGAAGGCCCAGTACTTC
many,TRBV10-3,TRBJ1-1,.,CAISFGVGGGAFF,TGTGCCATCAGTTTTGGAGTGGGTGGTGGAGCTTTCTTT
.,TRBV11-3,TRBJ2-3,TRBD2,CASSVGTSGSTDTQYF,TGTGCCAGCAGCGTGGGGACTAGCGGAAGCACAGATACGCAGTATTTT
many,TRBV20-1,TRBJ2-3,TRBD2,CSARGSGGRTDTQYF,TGCAGTGCTAGGGGTAGCGGGGGCCGCACAGATACGCAGTATTTT
many,TRBV5-5,TRBJ2-2,.,CASSLEGGQNTGELFF,TGTGCCAGCAGCTTGGAAGGGGGGCAAAACACCGGGGAGCTGTTTTTT
many,TRBV27,TRBJ2-2,TRBD2,CASTSWTEGGRSIATGELFF,TGTGCCAGCACCTCTTGGACGGAGGGCGGGAGATCGATAGCGACCGGGGAGCTGTTTTTT
few,TRBV7-9,TRBJ2-1,TRBD2,CASSSGLAGGPSYNEQFF,TGTGCCAGCAGCTCCGGACTAGCGGGGGGGCCGTCCTACAATGAGCAGTTCTTC
many,TRBV3-1,TRBJ2-7,.,CASSQESGTPRRQYF,TGTGCCAGCAGCCAAGAGTCGGGGACTCCCCGCCGGCAGTACTTC
many,TRBV12-3/TRBV12-4,TRBJ2-6,.,CASRVLGSGANVLTF,TGTGCCAGCCGGGTTCTCGGGTCTGGGGCCAACGTCCTGACTTTC
many,TRBV27,TRBJ1-1,.,CASSLYLSVNTEAFF,TGTGCCAGCAGTTTATATCTCAGTGTGAACACTGAAGCTTTCTTT
many,TRBV6-2/TRBV6-3,TRBJ2-3,.,CASSPGLMQYF,TGTGCCAGCAGCCCGGGCTTGATGCAGTATTTT
.,TRBV27,TRBJ2-2,TRBD2,CASSTGTSSGELFF,TGTGCCAGCAGTACAGGGACTAGCTCCGGGGAGCTGTTTTTT
many,TRBV29-1,TRBJ2-1,.,CSVLNDALFF,TGCAGCGTCTTGAATGATGCTCTGTTCTTC
many,TRBV20-1,TRBJ1-4,.,CSAIVPGSEKLFF,TGCAGTGCTATTGTACCTGGAAGTGAAAAACTGTTTTTT
.,TRBV29-1,TRBJ1-4,TRBD1,CSVLVRGRDEKLFF,TGCAGCGTTTTGGTCAGGGGGAGGGATGAAAAACTGTTTTTT
few,TRBV3-1,TRBJ2-6,.,CASSQTVGGPLSGANVLTF,TGTGCCAGCAGCCAGACGGTAGGAGGCCCGCTTTCTGGGGCCAACGTCCTGACTTTC
.,TRBV11-1,TRBJ2-5,TRBD1,CASKGTGEETQYF,TGTGCCAGCAAAGGGACAGGGGAAGAGACCCAGTACTTC
many,TRBV6-1,TRBJ2-4,.,CASTWGAHLAKNIQYF,TGTGCCAGCACCTGGGGGGCTCACCTAGCCAAAAACATTCAGTACTTC
.,TRBV2,TRBJ2-4,.,CASSVGREAKNIQYF,TGTGCCAGCAGTGTGGGACGGGAGGCCAAAAACATTCAGTACTTC
.,TRBV20-1,TRBJ2-5,TRBD2,CSALTSVAETQYF,TGCAGTGCCCTGACTAGCGTCGCGGAGACCCAGTACTTC
many,TRBV5-1,TRBJ1-2,TRBD1,CASSLGTGGPIHGYTF,TGCGCCAGCAGCCTCGGGACAGGGGGCCCGATACATGGCTACACCTTC
.,TRBV19,TRBJ2-5,TRBD1,CASSFRDRGITQETQYF,TGTGCCAGTAGTTTCCGGGACAGGGGGATAACACAAGAGACCCAGTACTTC
many,TRBV3-1,TRBJ2-7,TRBD2,CASNNGTSGPYEQYF,TGTGCCAGCAACAATGGGACTAGCGGACCCTACGAGCAGTACTTC
many,TRBV2,TRBJ1-5,.,CASSEENLSNQPQHF,TGTGCCAGCAGTGAAGAAAACCTTAGCAATCAGCCCCAGCATTTT
many,TRBV9,TRBJ2-1,.,CASSVGRSKYNEQFF,TGTGCCAGCAGCGTGGGACGGTCCAAGTACAATGAGCAGTTCTTC
many,TRBV20-1,TRBJ1-5,.,CSATGPGQPQHF,TGCAGTGCTACGGGACCCGGGCAGCCCCAGCATTTT
many,TRBV7-2,TRBJ2-7,.,CASSLAPNSLYEQYF,TGTGCCAGCAGCTTAGCCCCTAACTCGTTATACGAGCAGTACTTC
few,TRBV12-3/TRBV12-4,TRBJ1-1,.,CASSPNLNTEAFF,TGTGCCAGCAGCCCGAACCTCAACACTGAAGCTTTCTTT
few,TRBV30,TRBJ2-5,TRBD1,CAWSSLGQEETQYF,TGTGCCTGGAGTTCCCTCGGACAGGAAGAGACCCAGTACTTC
.,TRBV5-1,TRBJ1-2,.,CASRASLAPDGYTF,TGCGCCAGCCGGGCTTCGTTGGCACCCGATGGCTACACCTTC
many,TRBV29-1,TRBJ1-2,.,CSVEDQRYGYTF,TGCAGCGTTGAAGATCAGCGCTATGGCTACACCTTC
many,TRBV29-1,TRBJ1-2,.,CSVVEGGYGYTF,TGCAGCGTTGTAGAGGGCGGCTATGGCTACACCTTC
.,TRBV6-5,TRBJ2-1,TRBD2,CASSYGGGYVEQFF,TGTGCCAGCAGTTACGGGGGAGGGTACGTTGAGCAGTTCTTC
many,TRBV4-2,TRBJ1-5,TRBD1,CASSQDLQGAGSNQPQHF,TGTGCCAGCAGCCAAGATCTACAGGGGGCCGGTAGCAATCAGCCCCAGCATTTT
few,TRBV3-1,TRBJ2-1,.,CASSQGSGGEQFF,TGTGCCAGCAGCCAAGGTTCCGGGGGTGAGCAGTTCTTC
many,TRBV12-3/TRBV12-4,TRBJ2-3,TRBD2,CASSLRAGGGNTQYF,TGTGCCAGCAGTTTAAGAGCGGGGGGAGGAAATACGCAGTATTTT
many,TRBV10-3,TRBJ1-2,.,CAISEDLLYGYTF,TGTGCCATCAGTGAGGATCTATTATATGGCTACACCTTC
many,TRBV20-1,TRBJ2-1,.,CSPFGNEQFF,TGCAGTCCCTTCGGGAATGAGCAGTTCTTC
many,TRBV10-2,TRBJ2-1,TRBD2,CASSIAGGPHEQFF,TGCGCCAGCAGTATAGCGGGGGGGCCCCATGAGCAGTTCTTC
many,TRBV29-1,TRBJ2-1,TRBD1,CSVRTGKGDEQFF,TGCAGCGTGAGGACAGGGAAAGGGGATGAGCAGTTCTTC
many,TRBV12-3/TRBV12-4,TRBJ2-1,TRBD2,CASSRDLAGKGYYNEQFF,TGTGCCAGCAGCCGCGACCTAGCGGGAAAGGGGTACTACAATGAGCAGTTCTTC
few,TRBV18,TRBJ2-1,TRBD2,CASSPGLANNEQFF,TGTGCCAGCTCACCAGGACTAGCCAACAATGAGCAGTTCTTC
many,TRBV20-1,TRBJ1-4,.,CSAPYSGEKLFF,TGCAGTGCTCCCTATTCTGGTGAAAAACTGTTTTTT
many,TRBV15,TRBJ2-7,.,CATSRSLDSLYEQYF,TGTGCCACCAGCAGATCCCTGGACAGTTTATACGAGCAGTACTTC
many,TRBV5-1,TRBJ1-1,.,CASSLGPGRTEAFF,TGCGCCAGCAGCTTGGGACCGGGGCGGACTGAAGCTTTCTTT
many,TRBV6-1,TRBJ2-3,TRBD1,CASSDMPGQGKTPLYF,TGTGCCAGCAGTGACATGCCAGGACAGGGGAAAACCCCACTCTATTTT
.,TRBV2,TRBJ2-1,.,CASSERGVNEQFF,TGTGCCAGCAGTGAACGAGGGGTCAATGAGCAGTTCTTC
many,TRBV28,TRBJ2-7,.,CASSLTGPGEQYF,TGTGCCAGCAGTTTAACGGGTCCGGGCGAGCAGTACTTC
many,TRBV11-2,TRBJ1-3,.,CASSSDFSGNTIYF,TGTGCCAGCAGCTCGGACTTCTCTGGAAACACCATATATTTT
.,TRBV20-1,TRBJ2-3,.,CSATPLAGAPTDTQYF,TGCAGTGCCACCCCTCTGGCAGGGGCACCCACAGATACGCAGTATTTT
many,TRBV3-1,TRBJ1-2,.,CASSHGSGGYTF,TGTGCCAGCAGCCATGGGTCGGGTGGCTACACCTTC
few,TRBV3-1,TRBJ2-7,TRBD2,CASSQDGGGLADYEQYF,TGTGCCAGCAGCCAAGATGGGGGGGGACTAGCGGACTACGAGCAGTACTTC
many,TRBV2,TRBJ1-2,.,CASSVLYGYTF,TGTGCCAGCAGCGTTCTTTATGGCTACACCTTC
many,TRBV20-1,TRBJ1-2,.,CSATLGEGYGYTF,TGCAGTGCCACCCTCGGGGAGGGCTATGGCTACACCTTC
.,TRBV7-2,TRBJ1-6,TRBD1,CASSSFGTGNSPLHF,TGTGCCAGCAGCTCTTTTGGGACAGGCAATTCACCCCTCCACTTT
few,TRBV7-2,TRBJ2-1,.,CASSLPGGANEQFF,TGTGCCAGCAGCTTACCAGGGGGGGCCAATGAGCAGTTCTTC
many,TRBV4-1,TRBJ1-2,TRBD1,CASSPGQGGDGYTF,TGCGCCAGCAGCCCGGGACAGGGGGGGGACGGCTACACCTTC